This is a list of T cell receptor beta chains from one sample in a study of CD8+CD57+ T cells in acquired aplastic anemia. Each CDR3 protein gets one entry after TCRdb re-called the reads with MiXCR. The repertoire holds approximately 470,000 distinct CDR3 sequences, with around 33% as singletons. Sequencing input: sorted CD4+, CD8+, or CD8+CD57+ T cells (not recorded which) from PBMCs. The receptors stem from a human donor with aplastic anemia. Each CDR3 is given without its conserved first and last residue. The order of the fields is V gene, D gene, CDR3 protein. A D gene is named only where the DNA matches it firmly.

v_gene: TRBV4-1
d_gene: -
CDR3aa: ASSQDRDKSYGYT

v_gene: TRBV5-4
d_gene: -
CDR3aa: ASSWGAPSTDTQY

v_gene: TRBV25-1
d_gene: TRBD2
CDR3aa: ASSLGTSQAKNIQY

v_gene: TRBV6-1
d_gene: -
CDR3aa: ATLLGWNYGYT

v_gene: TRBV29-1
d_gene: -
CDR3aa: SVMTGTNSPLH

v_gene: TRBV9
d_gene: TRBD1
CDR3aa: ASSETGLGNEQF

v_gene: TRBV5-4
d_gene: -
CDR3aa: ASSLGGGGDQPQH

v_gene: TRBV12-3/TRBV12-4
d_gene: TRBD1
CDR3aa: ASAVLGGGGGYT

v_gene: TRBV28
d_gene: -
CDR3aa: ASSFPTGLNYGYT

v_gene: TRBV20-1
d_gene: -
CDR3aa: SAREGLLAETQY

v_gene: TRBV2
d_gene: TRBD1
CDR3aa: ASRATGTGVGETQY

v_gene: TRBV25-1
d_gene: -
CDR3aa: AWSAGLGNTIY

v_gene: TRBV13
d_gene: -
CDR3aa: ASSSGAGAYEQY

v_gene: TRBV9
d_gene: -
CDR3aa: ASSALGTLGYT

v_gene: TRBV6-1
d_gene: -
CDR3aa: ASRRWDASSYNSPLH

v_gene: TRBV5-1
d_gene: -
CDR3aa: ASSLPMSNSYGYT

v_gene: TRBV29-1
d_gene: -
CDR3aa: SGGAKF

v_gene: TRBV7-9
d_gene: TRBD1
CDR3aa: ASSPTRTGLSYGYT

v_gene: TRBV20-1
d_gene: -
CDR3aa: SARDHRSEAF

v_gene: TRBV7-8
d_gene: -
CDR3aa: ASSLPQGEAF

v_gene: TRBV15
d_gene: -
CDR3aa: ATQKLVGPHEQY

v_gene: TRBV24-1
d_gene: TRBD2
CDR3aa: ATSGWGLAGGVGNEQF

v_gene: TRBV5-5
d_gene: -
CDR3aa: ASSLDRINQPQH

v_gene: TRBV5-1
d_gene: TRBD1
CDR3aa: ASSSGTGGRETQY

v_gene: TRBV6-2/TRBV6-3
d_gene: -
CDR3aa: ASSYTPFGGASLEQY

v_gene: TRBV4-3
d_gene: -
CDR3aa: ASSQEIGLAGGELF

v_gene: TRBV6-1
d_gene: -
CDR3aa: ASSEDNVRGSPLH

v_gene: TRBV29-1
d_gene: TRBD1
CDR3aa: SVVGQLNYGYT

v_gene: TRBV7-6
d_gene: -
CDR3aa: ASSIDGVWEAF

v_gene: TRBV12-3/TRBV12-4
d_gene: -
CDR3aa: ASSYGYEQY

v_gene: TRBV25-1
d_gene: -
CDR3aa: ASSKLGYEQY

v_gene: TRBV9
d_gene: -
CDR3aa: ASSVVGGARNTEAF

v_gene: TRBV19
d_gene: TRBD1
CDR3aa: ASSDRDRDSVIQY

v_gene: TRBV29-1
d_gene: -
CDR3aa: SSQGTNEQF

v_gene: TRBV19
d_gene: -
CDR3aa: ASSIGPRGRRDQPQH

v_gene: TRBV12-3/TRBV12-4
d_gene: -
CDR3aa: ASSLDPGMVDTIY

v_gene: TRBV5-6
d_gene: -
CDR3aa: ASSLVRNYGYT

v_gene: TRBV29-1
d_gene: -
CDR3aa: SVGATVNTGELF

v_gene: TRBV6-5
d_gene: -
CDR3aa: ASSYDVLQGTYEQY

v_gene: TRBV9
d_gene: -
CDR3aa: ASSVSSGANTEAF

v_gene: TRBV20-1
d_gene: TRBD1
CDR3aa: SASPGGRNSPLH

v_gene: TRBV7-2
d_gene: -
CDR3aa: ASSKQGYEQF

v_gene: TRBV5-8
d_gene: -
CDR3aa: ASSLFAGSGQPQH

v_gene: TRBV4-3
d_gene: -
CDR3aa: ASSQEVSNEQY

v_gene: TRBV7-4
d_gene: TRBD2
CDR3aa: ASSLGLAVNTGELF

v_gene: TRBV7-3
d_gene: -
CDR3aa: ASSLRTVPLEKLF

v_gene: TRBV25-1
d_gene: -
CDR3aa: ASSATFEGHLNYGYT

v_gene: TRBV6-5
d_gene: -
CDR3aa: ASSYPEVKSESPLH

v_gene: TRBV7-9
d_gene: -
CDR3aa: ASGENQPQH

v_gene: TRBV20-1
d_gene: TRBD2
CDR3aa: SARMLAGGRETQY

v_gene: TRBV5-1
d_gene: -
CDR3aa: ASSLRTAYNSPLH

v_gene: TRBV6-1
d_gene: TRBD1
CDR3aa: ASFRDRTSHIDQPQH

v_gene: TRBV18
d_gene: TRBD2
CDR3aa: ASSPLLSGGGSYNEQF

v_gene: TRBV5-1
d_gene: -
CDR3aa: ASSWGDGEQF